These 21 T cell receptor beta chains were sequenced from one sample in a study of cytomegalovirus exposure and HLA in healthy donors. Profiled with immunoSEQ multiplex PCR; TCRdb holds only in-frame clones, not every one. The sample records about 79,000 clones, more than 85% being singletons. Sequenced sample: PBMCs. The source is a woman aged 25-40 years in good health and CMV-seronegative.

The chain combines TRBV4-3 with TRBJ1-6; 7 nucleotides agree with TRBD1. Germline V lookup: CDR1 LGHNA, CDR2 YSLEER. This CDR3 has 17 residues. Trimming took 3 bases from V and 9 from J; bases not matched to a gene: 14. CDR3 protein: CASSHFEMTGWISPLHF. In DNA, the CDR3 is TGCGCCAGCAGCCATTTCGAAATGACAGGGTGGATTTCACCCCTCCACTTT.

This sequence joins TRBV5-5 and TRBJ1-2; D possibly corresponds to TRBD1 (6 bases). CDR3 length: 13 amino acids. The germline V gene encodes CDR1 SGHKS and CDR2 YYEKEE (reference sequence). V was trimmed by 7 bases and J by 7 bases, leaving 17 bases between them. DNA of the CDR3: TGTGCCAGCCTCCCAATGGGGGCGGGTGGCTACACCTTC. It translates to CASLPMGAGGYTF.

The chain employs TRBV9 and TRBJ1-1; the D is unclear. Germline V gene sequence: CDR1 SGDLS, CDR2 YYNGEE. There are 13 residues in the CDR3. The germline V and J ends were trimmed by 0 bases and 0 bases, with 3 bases remaining between them. CDR3 bases: TGTGCCAGCAGCGTAGCAGTGAACACTGAAGCTTTCTTT. Amino acid sequence: CASSVAVNTEAFF. Filled out from reference TRBV9 and TRBJ1-1, the complete variable domain reads DSGVTQTPKHLITATGQRVTLRCSPRSGDLSVYWYQQSLDQGLQFLIQYYNGEERAKGNILERFSAQQFPDLHSELNLSSLELGDSALYFCASSVAVNTEAFFGQGTRLTVV.

The chain links TRBV9 to TRBJ2-7, with 7 bases fitting TRBD1. This CDR3 has 13 amino acids. Unmatched junction bases numbered 8, after V lost 4 bases and J lost 7 bases. Per the germline V gene, CDR1 is SGDLS and CDR2 is YYNGEE. CDR3 sequence: CASSTRDSYEQYF. In DNA form, the CDR3 reads TGTGCCAGCAGCACCCGGGACAGCTATGAGCAGTACTTC. The entire variable domain, with the rest obtained from reference TRBV9 and TRBJ2-7, is as follows: DSGVTQTPKHLITATGQRVTLRCSPRSGDLSVYWYQQSLDQGLQFLIQYYNGEERAKGNILERFSAQQFPDLHSELNLSSLELGDSALYFCASSTRDSYEQYFGPGTRLTVT.

This chain uses TRBV9 with TRBJ2-3; no clear D gene. The CDR3 consists of 11 residues. V was cut by 4 bases and J by 2 bases, with 2 bases left in between. CDR1 SGDLS and CDR2 YYNGEE come from the germline V gene. The CDR3 DNA reads as TGTGCCAGCAGCCTCACAGATACGCAGTATTTT. Protein product: CASSLTDTQYF.

Notes on this clone: The junction and the germline gene differ at one end; a read error may be behind it. This chain uses TRBV7-7 with TRBJ2-3; 7 bases match TRBD2. The CDR3 loop spans 15 amino acids. CDR1 SSHAT and CDR2 FNYEAQ come from the germline V gene (reference sequence). CDR3 sequence: CASSLRAGERDTQYF. The CDR3 DNA sequence: TGTGCTAGCAGCTTACGGGCGGGAGAACGGGATACGCAGTATTTT.

The genes are TRBV5-3 and TRBJ2-1; TRBD2 matches 10 bases. TRBV5-3 is an open reading frame whose function is uncertain. V was clipped by 4 bases and J by 5 bases; unmatched bases: 9. CDR3 length equals 16 residues. For the CDR3, the DNA is TGTGCCAGAAGCCCCAGGGGGAGCGGGAGGGACAATGAGCAGTTCTTC. This encodes CARSPRGSGRDNEQFF.

The rearrangement links TRBV6-5 to TRBJ2-7, with D possibly being TRBD2 (6 bases). In germline, CDR1 is MNHEY, CDR2 SVGAGI. V gave up 2 bases and J gave up 7 bases, with 18 bases separating them. The CDR3 sequence is 15 residues long. Here the CDR3 reads CASSYSGRRGEEQYF. The CDR3 coding sequence is TGTGCCAGCAGTTACAGTGGTAGGAGGGGAGAAGAGCAGTACTTC.

The chain combines TRBV19 with TRBJ1-2, with TRBD1 matching over 9 bases. The trim removed 5 bases at V and 3 bases at J, leaving 4 bases unmatched. The CDR3 sequence is 14 residues long. CDR1 is LNHDA, CDR2 SQIVND, per germline (reference sequence). This CDR3 reads CASSVTGGDYGYTF. The CDR3 DNA reads TGTGCCAGTAGTGTGACAGGGGGGGACTATGGCTACACCTTC.

The CDR3 sequence is CASSLTGQGSYEQYF. For the CDR3, the DNA is TGTGCCAGCAGCTTAACCGGCCAGGGGTCCTACGAGCAGTACTTC. The chain recombines TRBV7-3 with TRBJ2-7; TRBD1 is a possible D gene (6 bases). The V and J ends lost 0 bases and 1 base respectively, with 10 bases between them. CDR1 is SGHTA, CDR2 FQGTGA, per germline. This CDR3 has 15 residues.

V gene TRBV18 combines with J gene TRBJ1-2; D perhaps matches TRBD1 (5 bases). V lost 5 bases to trimming and J lost 0 bases, with 10 bases between them. The CDR3 is made up of 14 amino acids. Germline V CDR1 and CDR2: KGHSH, LQKENI. CDR3 loop: CASSAGGANYGYTF. The CDR3 DNA follows: TGTGCCAGCTCAGCCGGAGGGGCTAACTATGGCTACACCTTC.

The chain is built from TRBV5-5 and TRBJ1-3; D call uncertain. Germline CDR1 reads SGHKS; CDR2 reads YYEKEE (reference sequence). There are 15 residues in the CDR3. The germline V and J ends were trimmed by 4 bases and 0 bases, with 11 bases remaining between them. CDR3 amino acids: CASSVNYASGNTIYF. In DNA, the CDR3 is TGTGCCAGCAGCGTTAACTACGCCTCTGGAAACACCATATATTTT. Combining the CDR3 with reference TRBV5-5 and TRBJ1-3 gives the whole variable domain DAGVTQSPTHLIKTRGQQVTLRCSPISGHKSVSWYQQVLGQGPQFIFQYYEKEERGRGNFPDRFSARQFPNYSSELNVNALLLGDSALYLCASSVNYASGNTIYFGEGSWLTVV.

The chain couples TRBV5-1 to TRBJ2-3, with 10 bases fitting TRBD2. CDR1 is SGHRS and CDR2 is YFSETQ in the germline V gene. Losses at the gene ends were 4 bases for V and 3 bases for J; bases not matched to a gene: 8. The CDR3 spans 16 residues. The CDR3 here is CASSLRSGGATDTQYF. The DNA for the CDR3 is TGCGCCAGCAGCCTGAGGAGCGGGGGGGCAACAGATACGCAGTATTTT.

The CDR3 here is CASSILAGGSYYEQYF. The CDR3, as DNA: TGTGCCAGTAGTATTCTAGCGGGGGGTAGTTACTACGAGCAGTACTTC. The chain carries TRBV19 and TRBJ2-7, with 11 bases that match TRBD2. This CDR3 has 16 residues. Per the germline V gene, CDR1 is LNHDA and CDR2 is SQIVND (reference sequence). Germline trimming cut 3 bases from V and 3 bases from J; bases unmatched to any gene: 7.

CDR3 residues: CASSLGSSSYNSPLHF. The CDR3, as DNA: TGCGCCAGCAGCTTGGGCTCTAGCTCCTATAATTCACCCCTCCACTTT. The chain couples TRBV5-1 to TRBJ1-6; D not resolved. The CDR3 totals 16 residues. CDR1 is SGHRS and CDR2 is YFSETQ in the germline V gene. V lost 0 bases and J 0 bases, leaving 7 bases between the germline ends.

The chain employs TRBV19 and TRBJ1-2; D is possibly TRBD1 (6 bases). From germline, CDR1 is LNHDA and CDR2 SQIVND (reference sequence). The CDR3 spans 13 residues. Trimming removed 6 bases at V and 2 bases at J, with 10 bases between. This chain's CDR3 is CASRRDRNYGYTF. The CDR3 DNA reads as TGTGCCAGTAGGCGTGACAGGAACTATGGCTACACCTTC.

This chain links TRBV7-3 with TRBJ2-3; a possible D gene is TRBD2 (6 bases). The CDR3 has 17 residues. Trimming removed 4 bases from V and 2 bases from J, with 19 bases in between. Germline CDR1 reads SGHTA; CDR2 reads FQGTGA. CDR3 sequence (DNA): TGTGCCAGCAGCTCCACCGGGATGGGGGGTCTCACAGATACGCAGTATTTT. Protein product: CASSSTGMGGLTDTQYF.

The genes are TRBV9 and TRBJ2-3, with D unclear. CDR1 and CDR2 from the germline V gene are SGDLS and YYNGEE. V was clipped by 0 bases and J by 3 bases, with 14 bases between them. The CDR3 contains 16 residues. CDR3 in DNA: TGTGCCAGCAGCGTAGGGGTAGGTTCGGGTACAGATACGCAGTATTTT. This encodes CASSVGVGSGTDTQYF.

The V gene is TRBV5-1, the J gene TRBJ2-1, with 11 bases fitting TRBD2. Germline CDR1 is SGHRS and CDR2 is YFSETQ. The CDR3 spans 15 residues. V was pared by 3 bases and J by 11 bases, with 10 bases of the junction left unmatched. The CDR3 loop reads CASSWTTSGSSKQFF. In DNA, the CDR3 is TGCGCCAGCAGCTGGACAACTAGCGGGAGCTCCAAGCAGTTCTTC.

The chain carries TRBV6-5 and TRBJ1-5; D is unresolved. The germline V gene has CDR1 MNHEY and CDR2 SVGAGI. The CDR3 has 15 amino acids. Trimming removed 4 bases from V and 3 bases from J, with 13 bases in between. CDR3 nucleotide sequence: TGTGCCAGCAGTTTAGAAAGAAATACCAATCAGCCCCAGCATTTT. Protein sequence: CASSLERNTNQPQHF.

This chain connects TRBV7-9 to TRBJ2-3; D is possibly TRBD2 (6 bases). Germline CDR1 and CDR2: SEHNR and FQNEAQ (reference sequence). There are 18 residues in the CDR3. Deletions cut 4 bases from V and 2 bases from J, with 22 bases between. The CDR3 sequence is CASSSLSLRGKNTDTQYF. DNA of the CDR3: TGTGCCAGCAGCTCCCTATCGTTGCGGGGAAAGAACACAGATACGCAGTATTTT.